The T cell receptor beta chain under discussion was sequenced for a study of spatial heterogeneity in lung cancer. Time point specified: sample taken at primary tumor resection. Whole RNA was taken from tumor, nontumor lung or frozen PBMC; it was then sequenced unsorted. Using its own MiXCR run on the 5' RACE reads, TCRdb lists one record per CDR3 protein. The sample has approximately 52,000 distinct CDR3 sequences; over 5.5% are singletons. Germline lookup yields CDR1 DFQATT and CDR2 SNEGSKA (reference sequence). With V trimmed by 0 bases and J by 3 bases, 3 bases remained unmatched. CDR3 size: 14 residues.

This sequence originates from a female donor with early-stage non-small cell lung cancer. The sequences come from PBMCs, collected at surgery. This sequence joins TRBV20-1 and TRBJ2-5, with TRBD2 identical over 8 bases. The CDR3 bases are TGCAGTGCTAGAGATTTAGCGGGGAAAGAGACCCAGTACTTC. It specifies CSARDLAGKETQYF.